This section outlines one TCR beta chain sequence together with its context. The germline V and J ends were trimmed by 6 bases and 4 bases, with 18 bases remaining between them. CDR3 length: 16 amino acids. These data come from a study of CD8 T cells in Susac syndrome. Both CD4+ and CD8+ T cells were negatively isolated, and TEMRA cells underwent FACS enrichment. RNA totalling roughly 0.45 to 1 ug underwent reverse transcription with random hexamers. TCRdb redid the calling of the immunoSEQ multiplex PCR reads with MiXCR, one entry per CDR3 protein. The data contain 78,000 or so distinct CDR3 sequences, about 94% of them singletons.

This chain links TRBV12-3 or TRBV12-4 with TRBJ2-2; D possibly corresponds to TRBD1 (5 bases). This receptor was obtained from a human donor with multiple sclerosis. The specimen was CD8+ T cells from PBMCs. The CDR3 region has the DNA TGTGCCAGCAGCCCTTTCTCGACAGTGCTCACCGGGGAGCTGTTTTTT. Residues: CASSPFSTVLTGELFF.